A selection of T cell receptor beta chains follows, all from one sample in a study of T cell changes during pregnancy in multiple sclerosis. Method: immunoSEQ multiplex PCR; TCRdb's copy keeps in-frame clones and lacks some. The repertoire holds some 52,000 clones, with 85% to 95% as singletons. The input for sequencing was CD4+ T cells from peripheral blood mononuclear cells, taken in the third trimester of pregnancy. All receptors derive from a female donor with multiple sclerosis, enrolled in a pregnancy study. CDR3s include the opening cysteine and the closing phenylalanine or tryptophan. The order of the fields is V gene, J gene, clone size, D gene, CDR3 protein, CDR3 DNA. A D gene is named only where the DNA matches it firmly. Size tells how often a clone was seen (once, few, many) or the class of an expanded clone, and some rows leave it out.

>TRBV30|TRBJ1-2|-|-
CAWSVERADGYTF
TGTGCCTGGAGTGTGGAGCGAGCGGATGGCTACACCTTC
>TRBV9|TRBJ2-5|once|TRBD2
CASSPRDSGGRETQYF
TGTGCCAGCAGCCCGAGGGATAGCGGGGGTCGGGAGACCCAGTACTTC
>TRBV9|TRBJ2-3|-|TRBD1
CASSVEGARDTQYF
TGTGCCAGCAGCGTAGAGGGGGCGCGAGATACGCAGTATTTT
>TRBV4-3|TRBJ2-7|-|-
CASSQKGGATHYEQYF
TGCGCCAGCAGCCAAAAGGGAGGAGCTACACACTACGAGCAGTACTTC
>TRBV6-5|TRBJ1-4|-|-
CASRPGGNEKLFF
TGTGCCAGCAGACCGGGGGGCAATGAAAAACTGTTTTTT
>TRBV20-1|TRBJ2-7|-|-
CSARDLYEQYF
TGCAGTGCTAGAGATCTCTACGAGCAGTACTTC
>TRBV13|TRBJ1-4|-|TRBD1
CASSTRQGPGKLFF
TGTGCCAGCAGCACTCGACAGGGGCCTGGCAAACTGTTTTTT
>TRBV9|TRBJ2-6|-|-
CASCPGTLGANVLTF
TGTGCCAGCTGTCCCGGGACACTCGGGGCCAACGTCCTGACTTTC
>TRBV7-3|TRBJ2-2|-|-
CASKTANTGELFF
TGTGCCAGCAAAACAGCGAACACCGGGGAGCTGTTTTTT
>TRBV5-6|TRBJ1-1|-|-
CASSLGTSTGAFF
TGTGCCAGCAGCCTCGGGACATCCACAGGGGCTTTCTTT
>TRBV14|TRBJ2-1|-|TRBD2
CASSQGWGSGASSYYNEQFF
TGTGCCAGCAGCCAGGGCTGGGGTAGCGGGGCCTCCTCTTACTACAATGAGCAGTTCTTC
>TRBV5-5|TRBJ2-7|-|TRBD1
CASSLAGTGGYEQYF
TGTGCCAGCAGCTTGGCTGGGACAGGGGGCTACGAGCAGTACTTC
>TRBV5-6|TRBJ1-1|-|-
CASSLMGRGAFF
TGTGCCAGCAGCTTGATGGGTCGCGGAGCTTTCTTT
>TRBV30|TRBJ1-2|-|-
CAWSVSGRSNYGYTF
TGTGCCTGGAGTGTATCAGGCCGCAGTAACTATGGCTACACCTTC
>TRBV10-3|TRBJ1-2|-|TRBD1
CAISLGQGIAGYTF
TGTGCCATCAGCTTGGGACAGGGGATTGCTGGCTACACCTTC
>TRBV4-2|TRBJ2-2|-|TRBD2
CASSQPQGLAGGTGELFF
TGTGCCAGCAGCCAACCCCAGGGACTAGCGGGGGGCACCGGGGAGCTGTTTTTT
>TRBV4-3|TRBJ1-3|-|-
CASSQGVTSGNTIYF
TGCGCCAGCAGCCAAGGCGTTACCTCTGGAAACACCATATATTTT
>TRBV7-3|TRBJ2-6|-|-
CASSLPGRTGANVLTF
TGTGCCAGCAGCTTACCGGGGAGGACTGGGGCCAACGTCCTGACTTTC
>TRBV7-2|TRBJ2-3|-|TRBD1
CASRDRDRGSDTQYF
TGTGCCAGCAGGGACCGGGACAGGGGGTCAGATACGCAGTATTTT
>TRBV4-1|TRBJ2-2|-|TRBD2
CASSQDRLAGDTGELFF
TGCGCCAGCAGCCAAGATCGACTAGCGGGGGACACCGGGGAGCTGTTTTTT
>TRBV14|TRBJ2-7|once|-
CASSQGQLNYEQYF
TGTGCCAGCAGCCAAGGACAGTTGAACTACGAGCAGTACTTC
>TRBV7-2|TRBJ2-7|-|-
CASSPRPGARISYEQYF
TGTGCCAGCAGCCCGCGACCAGGGGCCAGAATCTCTTACGAGCAGTACTTC
>TRBV6-1|TRBJ1-4|-|-
CASSHEGGTNEKLFF
TGTGCCAGCAGTCACGAAGGCGGGACTAATGAAAAACTGTTTTTT
>TRBV7-2|TRBJ2-5|-|TRBD2
CASGGLAGQETQYF
TGTGCCAGCGGGGGACTAGCGGGACAAGAGACCCAGTACTTC
>TRBV6-1|TRBJ2-6|-|TRBD2
CASSEAVSGGAGANVLTF
TGTGCCAGCAGTGAAGCGGTTAGCGGGGGCGCTGGGGCCAACGTCCTGACTTTC
>TRBV4-2|TRBJ2-7|-|-
CASSQFIGQGRSYEQYF
TGTGCCAGCAGCCAGTTCATCGGTCAGGGTCGCTCCTACGAGCAGTACTTC
>TRBV11-1|TRBJ2-1|once|-
CASSFQPRYNEQFF
TGTGCCAGCAGCTTCCAGCCGCGGTACAATGAGCAGTTCTTC
>TRBV14|TRBJ2-7|-|TRBD2
CASSQVPGLANPYEQYF
TGTGCCAGCAGCCAAGTTCCCGGACTAGCGAACCCCTACGAGCAGTACTTC
>TRBV5-1|TRBJ2-6|-|-
CASSLALSGANVLTF
TGCGCCAGCAGCTTGGCCCTCTCTGGGGCCAACGTCCTGACTTTC
>TRBV27|TRBJ2-2|once|-
CASSREIATGELFF
TGTGCCAGCAGCCGAGAAATTGCGACCGGGGAGCTGTTTTTT
>TRBV4-3|TRBJ2-5|-|TRBD2
CASSQEDPSGGNQETQYF
TGCGCCAGCAGCCAAGAAGATCCTAGCGGGGGGAACCAAGAGACCCAGTACTTC
>TRBV5-4|TRBJ1-6|-|-
CASSPGGRKNSPLHF
TGTGCCAGCAGCCCGGGGGGACGGAAGAATTCACCCCTCCACTTT
>TRBV7-9|TRBJ2-7|-|TRBD1
CASSSNRGFAEQYF
TGTGCCAGCAGCTCTAACAGGGGATTTGCCGAGCAGTACTTC
>TRBV4-3|TRBJ2-1|-|-
CASSQVVGEQFF
TGCGCCAGCAGCCAAGTTGTCGGTGAGCAGTTCTTC
>TRBV7-2|TRBJ1-1|-|-
CASSSRKLNTEAFF
TGTGCCAGCAGCTCACGTAAGCTGAACACTGAAGCTTTCTTT
>TRBV7-2|TRBJ2-7|-|TRBD2
CASSLGVGRGGPYEQYF
TGTGCCAGCAGCTTAGGAGTAGGGCGGGGGGGGCCCTACGAGCAGTACTTC
>TRBV6-5|TRBJ2-1|-|TRBD2
CASSRGLAVPNEQFF
TGTGCCAGCAGTAGGGGACTAGCGGTCCCGAATGAGCAGTTCTTC
>TRBV5-4|TRBJ1-4|-|-
CASSFGSPGGNEKLFF
TGTGCCAGCAGCTTTGGATCTCCCGGGGGTAATGAAAAACTGTTTTTT
>TRBV7-2|TRBJ2-5|-|TRBD2
CASIKGGGQETQYF
TGTGCCAGCATTAAGGGCGGGGGGCAAGAGACCCAGTACTTC
>TRBV7-2|TRBJ1-1|-|-
CASSPGLNTEAFF
TGTGCCAGCAGCCCAGGTTTGAACACTGAAGCTTTCTTT